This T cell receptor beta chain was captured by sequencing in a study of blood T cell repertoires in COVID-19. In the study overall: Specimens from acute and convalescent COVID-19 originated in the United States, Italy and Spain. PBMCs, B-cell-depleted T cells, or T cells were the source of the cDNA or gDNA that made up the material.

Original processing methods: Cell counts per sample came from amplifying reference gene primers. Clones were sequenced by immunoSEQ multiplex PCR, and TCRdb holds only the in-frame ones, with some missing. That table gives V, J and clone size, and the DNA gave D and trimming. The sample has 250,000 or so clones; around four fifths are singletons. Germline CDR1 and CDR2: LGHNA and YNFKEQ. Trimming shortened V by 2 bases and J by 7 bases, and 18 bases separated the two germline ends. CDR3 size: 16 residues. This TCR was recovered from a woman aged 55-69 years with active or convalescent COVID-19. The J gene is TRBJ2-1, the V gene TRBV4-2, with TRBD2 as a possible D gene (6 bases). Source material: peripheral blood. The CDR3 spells CASSQSPSVGSNEQFF. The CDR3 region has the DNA TGTGCCAGCAGCCAATCCCCTTCTGTCGGGAGTAATGAGCAGTTCTTC.